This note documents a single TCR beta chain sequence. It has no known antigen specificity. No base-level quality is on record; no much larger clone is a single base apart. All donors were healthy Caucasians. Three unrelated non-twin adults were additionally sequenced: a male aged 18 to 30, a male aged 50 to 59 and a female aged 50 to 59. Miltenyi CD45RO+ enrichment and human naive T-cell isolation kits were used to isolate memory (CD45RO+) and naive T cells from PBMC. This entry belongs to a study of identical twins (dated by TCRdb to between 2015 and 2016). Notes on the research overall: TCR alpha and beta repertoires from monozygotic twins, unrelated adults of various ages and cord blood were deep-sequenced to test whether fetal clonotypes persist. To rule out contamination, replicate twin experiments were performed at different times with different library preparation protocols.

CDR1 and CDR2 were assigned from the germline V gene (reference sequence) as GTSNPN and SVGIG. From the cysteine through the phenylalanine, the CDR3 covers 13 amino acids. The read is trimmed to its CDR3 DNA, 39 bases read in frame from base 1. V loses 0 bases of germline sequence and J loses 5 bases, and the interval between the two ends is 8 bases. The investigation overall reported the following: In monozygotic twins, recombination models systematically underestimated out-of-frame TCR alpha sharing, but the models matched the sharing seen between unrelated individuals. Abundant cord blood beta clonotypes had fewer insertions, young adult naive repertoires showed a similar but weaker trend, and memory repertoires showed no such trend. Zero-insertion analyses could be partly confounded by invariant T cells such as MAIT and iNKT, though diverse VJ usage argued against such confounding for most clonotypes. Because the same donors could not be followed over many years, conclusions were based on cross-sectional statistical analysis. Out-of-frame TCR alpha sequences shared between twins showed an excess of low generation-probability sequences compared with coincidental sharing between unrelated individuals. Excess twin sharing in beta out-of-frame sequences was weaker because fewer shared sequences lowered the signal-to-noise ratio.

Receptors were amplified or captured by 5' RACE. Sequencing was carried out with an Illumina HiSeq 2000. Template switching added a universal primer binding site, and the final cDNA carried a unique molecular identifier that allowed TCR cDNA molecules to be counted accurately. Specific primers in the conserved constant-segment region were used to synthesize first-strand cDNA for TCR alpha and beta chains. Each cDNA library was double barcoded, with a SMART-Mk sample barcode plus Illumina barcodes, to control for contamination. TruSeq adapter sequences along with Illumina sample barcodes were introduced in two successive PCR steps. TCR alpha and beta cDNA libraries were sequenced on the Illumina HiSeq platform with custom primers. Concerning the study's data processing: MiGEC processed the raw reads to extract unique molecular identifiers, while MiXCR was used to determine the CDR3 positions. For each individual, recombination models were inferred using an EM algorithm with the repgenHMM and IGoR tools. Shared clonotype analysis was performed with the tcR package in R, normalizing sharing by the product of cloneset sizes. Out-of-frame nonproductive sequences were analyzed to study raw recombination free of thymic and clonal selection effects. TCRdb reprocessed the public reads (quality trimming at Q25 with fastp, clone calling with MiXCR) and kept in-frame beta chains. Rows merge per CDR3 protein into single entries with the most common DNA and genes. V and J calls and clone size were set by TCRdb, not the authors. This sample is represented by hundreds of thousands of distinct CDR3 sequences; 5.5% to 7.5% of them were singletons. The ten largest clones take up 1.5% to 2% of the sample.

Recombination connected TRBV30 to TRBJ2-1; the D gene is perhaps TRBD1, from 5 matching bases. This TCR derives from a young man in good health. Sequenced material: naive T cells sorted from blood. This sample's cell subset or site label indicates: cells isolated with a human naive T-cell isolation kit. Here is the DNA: TGTGCCTGGAGTGTGGGGCGGAACAATGAGCAGTTCTTC. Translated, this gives CAWSVGRNNEQFF.